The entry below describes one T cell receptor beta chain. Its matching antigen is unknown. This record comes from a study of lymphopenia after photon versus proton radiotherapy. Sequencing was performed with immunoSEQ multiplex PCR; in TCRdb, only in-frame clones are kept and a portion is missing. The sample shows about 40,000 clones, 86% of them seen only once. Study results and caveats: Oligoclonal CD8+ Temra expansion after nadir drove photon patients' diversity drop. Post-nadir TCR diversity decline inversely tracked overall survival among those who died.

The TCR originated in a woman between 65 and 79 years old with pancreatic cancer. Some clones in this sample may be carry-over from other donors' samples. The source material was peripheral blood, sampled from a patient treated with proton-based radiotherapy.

The CDR3 spells CASSPWKVTDTQYF. CDR3 DNA sequence: TGTGCCAGCAGCCCATGGAAGGTCACAGATACGCAGTATTTT. The J gene is TRBJ2-3, the V gene TRBV7-2; D unresolved. There are 14 residues in the CDR3. V was trimmed by 5 bases and J by 2 bases, leaving 11 bases between them. CDR1 and CDR2 (germline): SGHTA, FQGNSA. Together with reference TRBV7-2 and TRBJ2-3, the CDR3 gives the full variable domain: GAGVSQSPSNKVTEKGKDVELRCDPISGHTALYWYRQSLGQGLEFLIYFQGNSAPDKSGLPSDRFSAERTGGSVSTLTIQRTQQEDSAVYLCASSPWKVTDTQYFGPGTRLTVL.